Listed here are 30 T cell receptor beta chains from one sample, sequenced in a study of monozygotic twins with inflammatory bowel disease. TCRdb reprocessed the 5' RACE reads, with one entry per CDR3 protein and no DNA. Listed are more than 300,000 distinct CDR3 sequences; 2% to 3% falls within the top ten. Sequencing input: blood. These receptors were taken from a human donor with ulcerative colitis or Crohn's disease, or a healthy co-twin of an affected twin (not recorded which).

The chain links TRBV3-1 to TRBJ1-4; checking the TCRdb D call of TRBD1 is not possible without DNA. In germline, CDR1 is LGHDT, CDR2 YNNKEL (reference sequence). CDR3 length: 16 residues. The CDR3 protein is CASSRSPTGLREKLFF.

The V and J genes are TRBV5-1 and TRBJ1-3. CDR1 and CDR2 (germline): SGHRS, YFSETQ. The CDR3 consists of 16 residues. CDR3 loop: CASSLEQPNSGNTIYF.

The chain recombines TRBV7-9 with TRBJ2-6; the D call of TRBD1 rests on TCRdb alone, since no DNA is present to check it. CDR1 is SEHNR, CDR2 FQNEAQ, per germline (reference sequence). The CDR3 runs 15 residues. The CDR3 sequence is CASSFRQSGANVLTF.

V usage is TRBV27 and J usage is TRBJ2-7; TCRdb returns TRBD2, unconfirmable since there is no DNA. Germline V lookup: CDR1 MNHEY, CDR2 SMNVEV (reference sequence). CDR3 length: 16 residues. CDR3 sequence reads: CASSPSAGEESYEQYF.

The chain uses TRBV6-5 and TRBJ2-1. This CDR3 contains 16 residues. Looked up from germline, CDR1 is MNHEY and CDR2 is SVGAGI. The CDR3 sequence: CASSYSEGELANEQFF.

The CDR3 sequence is CASSKGLLNTEAFF. The rearrangement joins TRBV27 to TRBJ1-1. The CDR3 contains 14 residues. Germline V lookup: CDR1 MNHEY, CDR2 SMNVEV (reference sequence).

The CDR3 loop reads CASSPIRSSSEAFF. The chain employs TRBV18 and TRBJ1-1. CDR3 length: 14 residues. Germline values: CDR1 KGHSH, CDR2 LQKENI.

The CDR3 sequence: CASSLAVGGTDTQYF. The rearrangement links TRBV5-6 to TRBJ2-3; TCRdb lists TRBD1, though no DNA is available to test this call. This CDR3 region has 15 residues. Germline CDR1 SGHDT, CDR2 YYEEEE. The full variable domain, rest sourced from reference TRBV5-6 and TRBJ2-3, is DAGVTQSPTHLIKTRGQQVTLRCSPKSGHDTVSWYQQALGQGPQFIFQYYEEEERQRGNFPDRFSGHQFPNYSSELNVNALLLGDSALYLCASSLAVGGTDTQYFGPGTRLTVL.

This chain connects TRBV21-1 to TRBJ2-7; the TCRdb D gene call, TRBD1, has no DNA to confirm it. TRBV21-1 is a pseudogene locus. The CDR3 runs to 19 residues. CDR3 in amino acids: CASSPTKIQGMGVSYEQYF.

The rearrangement joins TRBV5-1 to TRBJ2-2; the D gene TCRdb calls, TRBD1, cannot be checked with no DNA. CDR1 and CDR2 (germline): SGHRS, YFSETQ. This CDR3 has 17 residues. CDR3 amino acids: CASRTTTGGEVNGELFF.

The CDR3 sequence is CASSAGQKFYGYTF. The chain carries TRBV5-4 and TRBJ1-2; the TRBD1 assignment by TCRdb is unverifiable without DNA. Germline CDR1 SGHNT, CDR2 YYREEE (reference sequence). The CDR3 is made up of 14 amino acids.

The chain joins TRBV19 to TRBJ2-2. This CDR3 is 16 amino acids long. CDR1 and CDR2 from the germline V gene are LNHDA and SQIVND (reference sequence). The CDR3 loop reads CASSITSSGNTGELFF. Full variable domain (outside the CDR3, taken from reference TRBV19 and TRBJ2-2): DGGITQSPKYLFRKEGQNVTLSCEQNLNHDAMYWYRQDPGQGLRLIYYSQIVNDFQKGDIAEGYSVSREKKESFPLTVTSAQKNPTAFYLCASSITSSGNTGELFFGEGSRLTVL.

CDR3 sequence reads: CASSPGTGGNEQFF. V gene TRBV7-2 combines with J gene TRBJ2-1; TCRdb picks TRBD1, but there is no DNA to check that call. This CDR3 comprises 14 residues. The germline CDR1 and CDR2 sequences are SGHTA and FQGNSA.

This sequence joins TRBV11-2 and TRBJ1-1; no DNA is available, so the TRBD1 call from TCRdb remains unchecked. Germline V gene data show CDR1 as SGHAT and CDR2 as FQNNGV. This CDR3 comprises 15 residues. CDR3 protein: CASSARTGANTEAFF.

V usage is TRBV27 and J usage is TRBJ2-1; the D call of TRBD1 rests on TCRdb alone, since no DNA is present to check it. CDR1 is MNHEY and CDR2 is SMNVEV in the germline V gene (reference sequence). The CDR3 is made up of 13 amino acids. The CDR3 loop is CASSITGTYEQFF.

The chain couples TRBV5-1 to TRBJ2-1; TCRdb returns TRBD2, unconfirmable since there is no DNA. The CDR3 contains 16 residues. Germline-derived CDR1 and CDR2 are SGHRS and YFSETQ. This chain's CDR3 is CASSLVAGSGYNEQFF.

The chain couples TRBV5-5 to TRBJ2-7. Germline CDR1 SGHKS, CDR2 YYEKEE (reference sequence). This CDR3 spans 14 amino acids. CDR3 sequence: CASSLIGSAYEQYF.

The chain recombines TRBV29-1 with TRBJ2-7. Germline V gene data show CDR1 as SQVTM and CDR2 as ANQGSEA. CDR3 length equals 12 residues. CDR3 amino acids: CSVESSPYEQYF.

The chain combines TRBV18 with TRBJ1-1. The CDR3 has 16 residues. Per germline, CDR1 KGHSH and CDR2 LQKENI. CDR3 residues: CASSPQGGRPVEEAFF. The complete variable domain, with remaining parts taken from reference TRBV18 and TRBJ1-1, reads NAGVMQNPRHLVRRRGQEARLRCSPMKGHSHVYWYRQLPEEGLKFMVYLQKENIIDESGMPKERFSAEFPKEGPSILRIQQVVRGDSAAYFCASSPQGGRPVEEAFFGQGTRLTVV.

V usage is TRBV29-1 and J usage is TRBJ2-3; there is no DNA to check the TCRdb D call of TRBD1. Germline lookup yields CDR1 SQVTM and CDR2 ANQGSEA. This CDR3 is built from 13 residues. CDR3 region: CSVKRGGPDTQYF.

This rearrangement joins TRBV12-3 or TRBV12-4 to TRBJ1-1. The CDR3 covers 12 residues. Here the CDR3 reads CASNRENTEAFF.

The chain uses TRBV6-2 or TRBV6-3 and TRBJ2-1. Per germline, CDR1 MNHEY and CDR2 SVGEGT. The CDR3 contains 15 residues. CDR3 region: CASSYSPVDYNEQFF.

V is TRBV18 and J is TRBJ1-2; TCRdb gives TRBD1 as the D gene, but with no DNA this cannot be confirmed. Per germline, CDR1 KGHSH and CDR2 LQKENI. The CDR3 runs 16 residues. The CDR3 spells CASSPVTGAIDYGYTF.

The chain is built from TRBV30 and TRBJ1-1; with no DNA, the TCRdb D assignment of TRBD1 cannot be verified. The CDR3 is 20 amino acids. From germline, CDR1 is GTSNPN and CDR2 SVGIG (reference sequence). The CDR3 loop reads CAWSALRGDRGLGVFTEAFF.

This CDR3 is CASRSQGANTEAFF. The chain carries TRBV5-1 and TRBJ1-1; TCRdb selects TRBD1, and the lack of DNA leaves this call unchecked. This CDR3 is built from 14 residues. Germline-derived CDR1 and CDR2 are SGHRS and YFSETQ. Based on the CDR3 plus reference TRBV5-1 and TRBJ1-1, the full variable domain is KAGVTQTPRYLIKTRGQQVTLSCSPISGHRSVSWYQQTPGQGLQFLFEYFSETQRNKGNFPGRFSGRQFSNSRSEMNVSTLELGDSALYLCASRSQGANTEAFFGQGTRLTVV.

V and J are TRBV5-1 and TRBJ2-1; the D call of TRBD1 rests on TCRdb alone, since no DNA is present to check it. The CDR3 runs to 15 residues. Germline CDR1 is SGHRS and CDR2 is YFSETQ. The CDR3 sequence: CASCPGQGSYNEQFF.

The chain has TRBV15 and TRBJ1-6; TCRdb outputs TRBD1, but without DNA this stays unchecked. The germline gives CDR1 LNHNV, CDR2 YYDKDF (reference sequence). There are 17 residues in the CDR3. This CDR3 is CATTLKGPSSYNSPLHF.

This chain links TRBV6-5 with TRBJ1-1. Germline V gene data show CDR1 as MNHEY and CDR2 as SVGAGI. CDR3 size: 16 residues. The CDR3 spells CASSYSAYIQNTEAFF.

This chain links TRBV12-3 or TRBV12-4 with TRBJ2-7; TCRdb proposes TRBD1, but this gene call is untestable without DNA. The CDR3 length is 15 residues. The CDR3 reads CASSFRLRGSYEQYF.

Here the CDR3 reads CASSYSFRDSDNSPLHF. V gene TRBV6-5 combines with J gene TRBJ1-6; with no DNA, the TCRdb D assignment of TRBD1 cannot be verified. The CDR3 runs to 17 residues. Germline loops: CDR1 MNHEY, CDR2 SVGAGI.